The present entry profiles one T cell receptor beta chain with its context. V was cut by 5 bases and J by 3 bases, with 8 bases left in between. The germline V gene encodes CDR1 PRHDT and CDR2 FYEKMQ (reference sequence). The CDR3 extends over 13 amino acids. The TCR beta repertoire was assessed by survey-level immunoSEQ sequencing. Assay: immunoSEQ multiplex PCR; the TCRdb copy retains only in-frame clones and omits some. The sample has 40,000 to 55,000 clones, about 92% seen once. The V and J genes are TRBV13 and TRBJ2-1; D ambiguous. The sequence was obtained from a man in his forties or fifties with rheumatoid arthritis. The sequencing input was PBMCs. The CDR3 here is CASSLRYYNEQFF. The CDR3 region has the DNA TGTGCCAGCAGCCTACGATACTACAATGAGCAGTTCTTC.